This T cell receptor beta chain originates from a study of vaccination and CD4 T cells after COVID-19. About the research overall: Convalescent donors were composed of six males and four females, of whom two were Hispanic. The interval from dose two to post-vaccine sampling had a median of approximately 70 days, and it ranged from 14 to 241. Either a CEFX pool, an HIV-1 Nef pool, or no peptide was added to control cultures.

This clonotype was counted a single time. The antigen remains unidentified. CDR3 length equals 15 residues. The germline V gene has CDR1 KGHSH and CDR2 LQKENI. V lost 4 bases, J lost 10 bases, and 7 bases stayed unmatched. Once obtained from cultured CD4+ T cells, the DNA was sequenced using the Oncomine TCR Beta short-read assay. TCRdb re-called the PCR reads with MiXCR, one entry per CDR3 protein. The repertoire holds over 10,000 distinct CDR3 sequences, with 50% to 60% as singletons. The treatment: approximately nine-day PBMC culture with coronavirus spike peptide pools or control peptides (ViraFEST assay).

This sequence originates from a human donor who had recovered from COVID-19. The material sequenced was CD4+ T cells from blood, cultured in vitro. This sequence joins TRBV18 and TRBJ2-1, with 13 bases aligning to TRBD2. The CDR3 sequence is CASSQGLAGIGEQFF. CDR3 nucleotide sequence: TGTGCCAGCTCACAGGGACTAGCGGGAATAGGGGAGCAGTTCTTC.